Included here is one T cell receptor (beta chain) sequence, with context. Method: immunoSEQ multiplex PCR; TCRdb's copy keeps in-frame clones and lacks some. The profile shows about 28,000 clones, under 95% of them singletons. With 3 bases removed from V and 0 bases from J, the gap between germline ends came to 9 bases. This CDR3 comprises 14 residues. CDR1 is SNHLY and CDR2 is FYNNEI in the germline V gene. The sample is drawn from a study of T cell changes during pregnancy in multiple sclerosis. The receptor was derived from a female donor in good health, enrolled as a control in a pregnancy study. The V call is TRBV2, the J call TRBJ2-7; tentative D call: TRBD1 (5 bases). This material consisted of peripheral blood, taken in the first trimester of pregnancy. Written as DNA, the CDR3 is TGTGCCAGCAGTGACGTGGACAACTCCTACGAGCAGTACTTC. It codes for CASSDVDNSYEQYF.